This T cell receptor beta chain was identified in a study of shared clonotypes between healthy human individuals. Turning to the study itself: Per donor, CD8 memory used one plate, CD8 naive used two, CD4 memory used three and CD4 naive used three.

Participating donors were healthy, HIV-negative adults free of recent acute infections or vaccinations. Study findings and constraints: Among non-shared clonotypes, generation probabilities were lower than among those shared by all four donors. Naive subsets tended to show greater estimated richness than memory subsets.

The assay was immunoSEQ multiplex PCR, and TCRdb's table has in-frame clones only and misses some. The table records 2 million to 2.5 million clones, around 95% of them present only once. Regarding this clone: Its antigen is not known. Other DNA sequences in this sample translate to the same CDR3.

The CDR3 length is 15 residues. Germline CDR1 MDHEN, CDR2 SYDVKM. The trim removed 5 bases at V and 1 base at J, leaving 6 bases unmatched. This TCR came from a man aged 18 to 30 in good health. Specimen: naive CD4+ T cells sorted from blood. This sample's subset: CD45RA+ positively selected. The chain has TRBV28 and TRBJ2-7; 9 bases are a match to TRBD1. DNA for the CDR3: TGTGCCAGCAGTCCCCCCGGACAGGGGTCCTACGAGCAGTACTTC. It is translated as CASSPPGQGSYEQYF.